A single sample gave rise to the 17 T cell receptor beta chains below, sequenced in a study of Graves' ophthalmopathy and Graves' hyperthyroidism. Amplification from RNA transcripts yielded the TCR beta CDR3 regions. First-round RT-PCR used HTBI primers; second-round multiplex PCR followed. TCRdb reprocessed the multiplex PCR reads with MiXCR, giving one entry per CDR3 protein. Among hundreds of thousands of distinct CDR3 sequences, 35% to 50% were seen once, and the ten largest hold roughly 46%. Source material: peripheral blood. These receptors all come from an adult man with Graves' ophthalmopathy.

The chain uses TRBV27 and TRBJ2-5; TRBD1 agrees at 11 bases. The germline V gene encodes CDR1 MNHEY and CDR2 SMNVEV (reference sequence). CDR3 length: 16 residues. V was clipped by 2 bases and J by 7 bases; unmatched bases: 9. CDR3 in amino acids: CASSLMRTGGAGTQYF. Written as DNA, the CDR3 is TGTGCCAGCAGTTTAATGCGGACAGGGGGCGCGGGGACCCAGTACTTC.

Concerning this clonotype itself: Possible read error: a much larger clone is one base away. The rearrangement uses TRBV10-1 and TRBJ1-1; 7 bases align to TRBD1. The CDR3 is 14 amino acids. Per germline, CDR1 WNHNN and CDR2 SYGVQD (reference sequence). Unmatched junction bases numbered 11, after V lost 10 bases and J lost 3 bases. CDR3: CATSHGTDDTEAFF. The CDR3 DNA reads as TGCGCCACCAGCCACGGGACAGACGACACTGAAGCTTTCTTT.

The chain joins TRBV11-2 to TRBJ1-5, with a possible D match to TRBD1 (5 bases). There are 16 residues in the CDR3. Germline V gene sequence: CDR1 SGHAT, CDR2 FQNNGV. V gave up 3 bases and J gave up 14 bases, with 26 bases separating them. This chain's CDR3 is CASSLEAAGVNVHEHF. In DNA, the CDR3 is TGTGCCAGCAGCTTGGAGGCCGCGGGGGTTAATGTCCACGAGCATTTT.

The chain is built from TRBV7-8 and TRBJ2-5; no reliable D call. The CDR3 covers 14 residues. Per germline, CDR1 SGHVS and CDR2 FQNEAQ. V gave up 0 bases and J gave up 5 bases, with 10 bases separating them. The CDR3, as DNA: TGTGCCAGCAGCTTAGCGTATCCCTCCGAGACCCAGTACTTC. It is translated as CASSLAYPSETQYF.

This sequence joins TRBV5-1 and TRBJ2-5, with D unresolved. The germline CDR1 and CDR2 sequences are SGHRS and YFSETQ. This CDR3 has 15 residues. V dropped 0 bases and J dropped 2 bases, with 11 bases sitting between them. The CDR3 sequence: CASSLASGAQETQYF. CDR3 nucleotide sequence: TGCGCCAGCAGCTTGGCATCCGGAGCGCAAGAGACCCAGTACTTC. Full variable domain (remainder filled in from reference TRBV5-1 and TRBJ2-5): KAGVTQTPRYLIKTRGQQVTLSCSPISGHRSVSWYQQTPGQGLQFLFEYFSETQRNKGNFPGRFSGRQFSNSRSEMNVSTLELGDSALYLCASSLASGAQETQYFGPGTRLLVL.

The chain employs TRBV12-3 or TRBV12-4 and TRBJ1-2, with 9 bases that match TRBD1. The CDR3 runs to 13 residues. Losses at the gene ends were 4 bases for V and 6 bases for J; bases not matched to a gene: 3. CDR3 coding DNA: TGTGCCAGCAGTTCCGACAGGGGGGATGGCTACACCTTC. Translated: CASSSDRGDGYTF.

The CDR3: CSAQEKYEQYF. The CDR3 DNA sequence: TGCAGTGCCCAAGAGAAATACGAGCAGTACTTC. The chain carries TRBV20-1 and TRBJ2-7; D gene ambiguous. CDR1 and CDR2 (germline): DFQATT, SNEGSKA (reference sequence). CDR3 length: 11 residues. Between the trimmed V and J ends, which lost 6 bases and 4 bases, there was a span of 10 bases.

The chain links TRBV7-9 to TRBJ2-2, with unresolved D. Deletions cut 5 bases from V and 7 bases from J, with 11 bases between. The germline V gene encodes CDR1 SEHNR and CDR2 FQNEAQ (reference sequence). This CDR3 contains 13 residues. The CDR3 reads CASSVVEDGELFF. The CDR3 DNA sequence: TGTGCCAGCAGCGTAGTCGAGGACGGGGAGCTGTTTTTT.

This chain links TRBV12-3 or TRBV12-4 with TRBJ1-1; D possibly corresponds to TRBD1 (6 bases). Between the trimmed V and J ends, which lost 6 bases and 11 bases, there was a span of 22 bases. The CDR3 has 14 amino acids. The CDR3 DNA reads TGTGCCAGCAGACGGATTCCGGACAGTCCGTCGGCTTTCTTT. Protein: CASRRIPDSPSAFF.

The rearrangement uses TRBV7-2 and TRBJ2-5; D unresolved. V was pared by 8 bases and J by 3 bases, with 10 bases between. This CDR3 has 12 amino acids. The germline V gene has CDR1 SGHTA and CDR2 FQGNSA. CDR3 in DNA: TGTGCCAGCTCACCAGACGAAGAGACCCAGTACTTC. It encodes CASSPDEETQYF. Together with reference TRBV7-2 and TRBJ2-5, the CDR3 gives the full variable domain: GAGVSQSPSNKVTEKGKDVELRCDPISGHTALYWYRQSLGQGLEFLIYFQGNSAPDKSGLPSDRFSAERTGGSVSTLTIQRTQQEDSAVYLCASSPDEETQYFGPGTRLLVL.

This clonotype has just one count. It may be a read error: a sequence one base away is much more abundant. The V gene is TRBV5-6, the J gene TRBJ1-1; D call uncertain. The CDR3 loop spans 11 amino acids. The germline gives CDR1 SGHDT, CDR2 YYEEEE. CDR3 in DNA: TGTGCCAGCAGCTTGGGAGTGGATGCTTACTTT. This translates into CASSLGVDAYF.

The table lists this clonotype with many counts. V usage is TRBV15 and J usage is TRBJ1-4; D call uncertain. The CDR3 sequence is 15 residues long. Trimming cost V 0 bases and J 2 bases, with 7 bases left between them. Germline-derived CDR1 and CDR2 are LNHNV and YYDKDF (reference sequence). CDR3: CATSRDVLTNEKLFF. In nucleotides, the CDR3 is TGTGCCACCAGCAGAGATGTTTTGACTAATGAAAAACTGTTTTTT.

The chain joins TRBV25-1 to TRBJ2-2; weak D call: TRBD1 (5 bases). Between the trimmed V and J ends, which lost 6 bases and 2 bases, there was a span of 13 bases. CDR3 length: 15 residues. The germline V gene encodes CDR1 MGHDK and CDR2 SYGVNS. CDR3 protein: CASSYDSVNTGELFF. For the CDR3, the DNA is TGTGCCAGCAGCTACGACAGCGTAAACACCGGGGAGCTGTTTTTT.

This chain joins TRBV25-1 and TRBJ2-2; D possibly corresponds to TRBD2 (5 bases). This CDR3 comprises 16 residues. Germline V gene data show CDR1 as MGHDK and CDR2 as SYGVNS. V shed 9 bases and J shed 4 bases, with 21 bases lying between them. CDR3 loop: CASSIATPTRTGELFF. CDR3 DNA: TGTGCCAGTAGTATAGCGACTCCGACGCGCACCGGGGAGCTGTTTTTT.

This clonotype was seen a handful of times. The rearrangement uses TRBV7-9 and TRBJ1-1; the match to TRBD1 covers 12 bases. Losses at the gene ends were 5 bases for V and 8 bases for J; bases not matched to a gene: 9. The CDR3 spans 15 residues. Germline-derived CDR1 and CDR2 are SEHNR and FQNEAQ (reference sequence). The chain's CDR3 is CASSQRDRGLGEAFF. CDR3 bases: TGTGCCAGCAGCCAACGGGACAGGGGGCTTGGGGAAGCTTTCTTT.

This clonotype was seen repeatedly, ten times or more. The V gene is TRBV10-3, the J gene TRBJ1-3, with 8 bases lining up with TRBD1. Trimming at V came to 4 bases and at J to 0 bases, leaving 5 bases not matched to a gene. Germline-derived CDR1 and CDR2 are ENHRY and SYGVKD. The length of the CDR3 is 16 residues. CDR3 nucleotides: TGTGCCATCAGTGGTAACGACAGGGGCTCTGGAAACACCATATATTTT. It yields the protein CAISGNDRGSGNTIYF.

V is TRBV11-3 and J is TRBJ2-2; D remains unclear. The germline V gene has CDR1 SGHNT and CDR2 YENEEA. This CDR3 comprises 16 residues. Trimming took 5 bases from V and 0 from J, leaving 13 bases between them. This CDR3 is CASSPNQRSNTGELFF. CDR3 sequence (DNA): TGTGCCAGCAGCCCAAACCAGAGATCGAACACCGGGGAGCTGTTTTTT.